The 24 T cell receptor beta chains below were found in one sample sequenced in a study of shared clonotypes between healthy human individuals. Positively selected for CCR7, the CD45RO-negative cells used as naive CD8 cells excluded terminally differentiated effector memory CD45RA+ cells. Assay: immunoSEQ multiplex PCR; the TCRdb copy retains only in-frame clones and omits some. The table has 2 million or so clones, approximately 95% seen once. Input material: naive CD8+ T cells sorted from blood. The receptors were gathered from a man aged 18-30 years in good health.

The rearrangement links TRBV4-1 to TRBJ2-2, with 9 bases identical to TRBD2. Trimming removed 6 bases from V and 1 base from J; junction bases left unmatched: 3. This CDR3 spans 15 amino acids. In germline, CDR1 is MGHRA, CDR2 YSYEKL. The CDR3 DNA sequence: TGCGCCAGCAGGGTTAGCGGGGGGAACACCGGGGAGCTGTTTTTT. It codes for CASRVSGGNTGELFF.

The chain has TRBV4-1 and TRBJ1-1; the D gene is possibly TRBD1 (6 bases). The germline gives CDR1 MGHRA, CDR2 YSYEKL. CDR3 length: 14 residues. The V end lost 5 bases, the J end lost 12 bases, and 22 bases lay between the germline ends. CDR3 sequence (DNA): TGCGCCAGCAGCTCAACTACAGGGACGACGTTTTCTTTCTTT. It specifies CASSSTTGTTFSFF.

V gene TRBV7-9 combines with J gene TRBJ1-5; no definite D call. Germline-derived CDR1 and CDR2 are SEHNR and FQNEAQ (reference sequence). The V end was cut by 5 bases, the J end by 0 bases, with 5 bases between. The CDR3 runs 13 residues. CDR3 amino acids: CASSPYSNQPQHF. The CDR3 DNA reads TGTGCCAGCAGCCCGTATAGCAATCAGCCCCAGCATTTT.

The CDR3 is CASMGGARQETQYF. The CDR3, as DNA: TGTGCCAGCATGGGGGGCGCGAGGCAAGAGACCCAGTACTTC. The chain recombines TRBV27 with TRBJ2-5; D may correspond to TRBD1 or TRBD2 (6 bases each). CDR1 is MNHEY and CDR2 is SMNVEV in the germline V gene (reference sequence). The CDR3 runs 14 residues. V was trimmed by 7 bases and J by 2 bases, leaving 14 bases between them.

This sequence joins TRBV7-9 and TRBJ2-7, with D perhaps matching TRBD2 (6 bases). CDR1 SEHNR and CDR2 FQNEAQ come from the germline V gene (reference sequence). CDR3 length: 14 residues. V lost 5 bases and J 4 bases, leaving 15 bases between the germline ends. CDR3 protein: CASSRWDGGYEQYF. CDR3 bases: TGTGCCAGCAGCAGATGGGACGGGGGATACGAGCAGTACTTC.

The gene calls are TRBV19 and TRBJ2-7, with TRBD2 identical over 11 bases. J was trimmed by 5 bases and V by 9 bases; bases with no gene match: 9. Germline loops: CDR1 LNHDA, CDR2 SQIVND (reference sequence). The CDR3 length is 14 residues. CDR3 amino acids: CASGPSGGPHEQYF. CDR3 DNA: TGTGCCAGCGGCCCTAGCGGGGGGCCCCACGAGCAGTACTTC.

The chain employs TRBV2 and TRBJ1-1; 7 bases fit TRBD1. Germline V gene lookup returns CDR1 SNHLY and CDR2 FYNNEI. The length of the CDR3 is 17 residues. V gave up 2 bases and J gave up 4 bases; unmatched junction bases: 13. CDR3 coding DNA: TGTGCCAGCAGTGAACCGCCAAATAAGGGGGCCCTCACTGAAGCTTTCTTT. This sequence encodes CASSEPPNKGALTEAFF.

V is TRBV7-9 and J is TRBJ1-1; D may be TRBD1 (6 bases). The CDR3 runs to 17 residues. The germline gives CDR1 SEHNR, CDR2 FQNEAQ (reference sequence). The V end lost 1 base, the J end lost 2 bases, and 17 bases lay between the germline ends. In DNA form, the CDR3 reads TGTGCCAGCAGCTTAGGATGGGCAGGGGTTTCTAACACTGAAGCTTTCTTT. It translates to CASSLGWAGVSNTEAFF.

The count of this clone is one. J is TRBJ2-7 and V is TRBV7-2; 10 bases match TRBD2. Trimming cost V 1 base and J 3 bases; bases outside gene matches: 0. CDR3 length equals 14 residues. Germline CDR1 reads SGHTA; CDR2 reads FQGNSA. The CDR3 reads CTSSLEREGYEQYF. The CDR3 DNA sequence: TGTACCAGCAGCTTAGAGCGGGAGGGCTACGAGCAGTACTTC.

Regarding this clone: The junction departs from germline at one end; a sequencing error may be responsible. CDR3 sequence reads: CASSYSVTGALFF. CDR3 bases: TGTGCCAGCAGTTACTCGGTCACAGGGGCCCTCTTTTTC. The chain has TRBV6-6 and TRBJ1-2, with 7 bases identical to TRBD1. Germline CDR1 is MNHNY and CDR2 is SVGAGI (reference sequence). This CDR3 comprises 13 residues.

The sample holds a few counts of this clone. The genes are TRBV10-1 and TRBJ2-7; TRBD1 agrees at 7 bases. CDR1 and CDR2 (germline): WNHNN, SYGVQD (reference sequence). Trimming removed 2 bases from V and 2 bases from J; junction bases left unmatched: 3. The CDR3 has 14 amino acids. CDR3 region: CASSEDRVAYEQYF. Written as DNA, the CDR3 is TGCGCCAGCAGTGAGGACAGGGTGGCCTACGAGCAGTACTTC.

The CDR3 coding sequence is TGTGCTAGTGGCGCCGGACTAGCGGGGACCAATGAGCAGTTCTTC. This encodes CASGAGLAGTNEQFF. V and J are TRBV12-5 and TRBJ2-1; 12 nucleotides line up with TRBD2. The CDR3 consists of 15 residues. The V gene end was trimmed by 6 bases and the J gene end by 6 bases; junction bases not matched to a gene: 6. Germline lookup yields CDR1 LGHNT and CDR2 FRNRAP.

Of note for this clone: Other DNA sequences in the sample encode the same CDR3. V gene TRBV27 combines with J gene TRBJ2-2; possible D gene TRBD1, 5 bases. Trimming removed 3 bases at V and 5 bases at J, with 7 bases between. CDR1 MNHEY and CDR2 SMNVEV come from the germline V gene (reference sequence). CDR3 length: 13 residues. The DNA for the CDR3 is TGTGCCAGCAGTTTTAGGGGAACCGGGGAGCTGTTTTTT. This codes for CASSFRGTGELFF.

The gene calls are TRBV4-1 and TRBJ1-1; maybe TRBD1 (5 bases). This CDR3 has 15 residues. Germline V lookup: CDR1 MGHRA, CDR2 YSYEKL. Trimming cost V 1 base and J 5 bases, with 14 bases left between them. CDR3: CASSQVAERGTEAFF. CDR3 nucleotides: TGCGCCAGCAGCCAAGTGGCCGAAAGGGGAACTGAAGCTTTCTTT.

The gene calls are TRBV7-9 and TRBJ2-3; possible D gene TRBD1, 7 bases. Germline V CDR1 and CDR2: SEHNR, FQNEAQ (reference sequence). V was cut by 5 bases and J by 6 bases, with 18 bases left in between. This CDR3 spans 15 amino acids. CDR3 loop: CASSGVAGGYDTQYF. The CDR3 bases are TGTGCCAGCAGCGGAGTGGCAGGGGGGTACGATACGCAGTATTTT.

To note about this clone: Different DNA sequences within this sample yield the same CDR3. V is TRBV4-1 and J is TRBJ1-2; D is ambiguous. Trimming removed 0 bases from V and 3 bases from J, with 2 bases in between. Germline CDR1 MGHRA, CDR2 YSYEKL. The CDR3 length is 12 residues. The CDR3 sequence is CASSQDYYGYTF. CDR3 DNA sequence: TGCGCCAGCAGCCAAGACTACTATGGCTACACCTTC.

Comments on this clone: This CDR3 is also generated by other DNA sequences in the sample. V and J are TRBV30 and TRBJ2-3; D unclear. Germline V gives CDR1 GTSNPN, CDR2 SVGIG (reference sequence). V shed 0 bases and J shed 2 bases, with 6 bases lying between them. CDR3 length: 13 residues. CDR3 residues: CAWSVLVTDTQYF. The CDR3 DNA is TGTGCCTGGAGTGTACTGGTCACAGATACGCAGTATTTT.

On this clone: Different DNA sequences within this sample yield the same CDR3. The J gene is TRBJ2-3, the V gene TRBV7-9; perhaps TRBD1 as D (5 bases). This CDR3 is 15 amino acids long. Trimming removed 5 bases from V and 0 bases from J, with 12 bases in between. Germline loops: CDR1 SEHNR, CDR2 FQNEAQ (reference sequence). The CDR3 region is CASSPPGSSTDTQYF. CDR3 nucleotide sequence: TGTGCCAGCAGCCCTCCAGGGTCAAGCACAGATACGCAGTATTTT.

As DNA, the CDR3 is TGTGCCAGCAGCCCGCACAGAGGGGAACAAGAGACCCAGTACTTC. It is translated as CASSPHRGEQETQYF. The chain has TRBV4-2 and TRBJ2-5, with D possibly called TRBD1 or TRBD2 (5 bases each). Germline CDR1 and CDR2: LGHNA and YNFKEQ. The CDR3 length is 15 residues. V was clipped by 4 bases and J by 2 bases, with 14 bases between them.

The chain has TRBV30 and TRBJ1-4; TRBD1 aligns across 10 bases. Germline CDR1 GTSNPN, CDR2 SVGIG (reference sequence). The J segment lost 8 bases and the V segment lost 2 bases, leaving 8 bases of the junction unmatched. CDR3 length equals 15 residues. The CDR3 DNA is TGTGCCTGGAGTTTCCCGACAGGGGGCGGCGAAAAACTGTTTTTT. This translates into CAWSFPTGGGEKLFF. Full variable domain (outside the CDR3, taken from reference TRBV30 and TRBJ1-4): SQTIHQWPATLVQPVGSPLSLECTVEGTSNPNLYWYRQAAGRGLQLLFYSVGIGQISSEVPQNLSASRPQDRQFILSSKKLLLSDSGFYLCAWSFPTGGGEKLFFGSGTQLSVL.

CDR3 amino acids: CASSPAGTGSYEQYF. CDR3 DNA: TGTGCCAGCAGCCCTGCCGGGACAGGCTCCTACGAGCAGTACTTC. The V and J genes are TRBV7-9 and TRBJ2-7; 8 nucleotides align to TRBD1. V dropped 5 bases and J dropped 0; count of bases not matched to a gene: 6. The CDR3 runs to 15 residues. Germline CDR1 and CDR2: SEHNR and FQNEAQ (reference sequence).

The gene calls are TRBV13 and TRBJ2-7; 7 bases map to TRBD2. J was trimmed by 4 bases and V by 4 bases; bases with no gene match: 10. The CDR3 totals 15 residues. In germline, CDR1 is PRHDT, CDR2 FYEKMQ (reference sequence). The CDR3 nucleotides are TGTGCCAGCAGCTCCCGTACTAGCGAGACTTACGAGCAGTACTTC. Translated, it gives CASSSRTSETYEQYF.

Only one count was recorded for this clone. The gene calls are TRBV11-2 and TRBJ1-1, with TRBD1 as a possible D gene (6 bases). Trimming took off 1 base at V and 10 bases at J, with 7 bases between the two ends. Germline CDR1 reads SGHAT; CDR2 reads FQNNGV. CDR3 length: 11 amino acids. Here the CDR3 reads CASSLAQGAFF. As DNA, the CDR3 is TGTGCCAGCAGCTTAGCACAGGGAGCTTTCTTT.

The chain employs TRBV4-2 and TRBJ2-5; D gene unclear. Germline CDR1 LGHNA, CDR2 YNFKEQ. Between the trimmed V and J ends, which lost 2 bases and 1 base, there was a span of 20 bases. The CDR3 consists of 18 residues. The CDR3: CASSQLAPPRAVQETQYF. The CDR3 region has the DNA TGTGCCAGCAGCCAACTCGCTCCCCCCCGGGCGGTCCAAGAGACCCAGTACTTC.